This T cell receptor (beta chain) originates from a study of CD8 T cells in Susac syndrome. Random hexamers served to reverse transcribe roughly 0.45 to 1 ug RNA. TCRdb reprocessed the immunoSEQ multiplex PCR reads with MiXCR, giving one entry per CDR3 protein. The repertoire holds approximately 300,000 distinct CDR3 sequences, with 70% to 90% as singletons. Trimming removed 8 bases from V and 5 bases from J; junction bases left unmatched: 11. This CDR3 contains 14 residues. Germline V gene sequence: CDR1 LNHDA, CDR2 SQIVND (reference sequence). Specimen: CD8+ T cells from PBMCs. The TCR originated in a human donor with multiple sclerosis. This sequence joins TRBV19 and TRBJ1-1; 7 bases line up with TRBD1. CDR3 amino acids: CASHYRGLWTEAFF. The CDR3 DNA follows: TGTGCCAGTCACTACAGGGGTTTATGGACTGAAGCTTTCTTT. The variable domain in full, completed from reference TRBV19 and TRBJ1-1, reads DGGITQSPKYLFRKEGQNVTLSCEQNLNHDAMYWYRQDPGQGLRLIYYSQIVNDFQKGDIAEGYSVSREKKESFPLTVTSAQKNPTAFYLCASHYRGLWTEAFFGQGTRLTVV.